Below are 16 T cell receptor beta chains sequenced from a single sample in a study of blood T cell repertoires in COVID-19. The protocol was immunoSEQ multiplex PCR, while the TCRdb copy is restricted to in-frame clones and leaves out a portion. Of about 300,000 clones in the sample, more than 70% were seen once. The sample consisted of peripheral blood. The source is a woman in her forties or fifties with acute or convalescent COVID-19.

This chain uses TRBV5-4 with TRBJ1-2; the D gene is possibly TRBD1 (6 bases). CDR1 SGHNT and CDR2 YYREEE come from the germline V gene (reference sequence). The CDR3 is 15 amino acids. Deletions cut 4 bases from V and 0 bases from J, with 13 bases between. The CDR3 region is CASSPEQGTNYGYTF. The CDR3 DNA reads TGTGCCAGCAGCCCCGAACAGGGAACTAACTATGGCTACACCTTC.

This chain joins TRBV28 and TRBJ2-7; 7 bases line up with TRBD2. CDR1 and CDR2 from the germline V gene are MDHEN and SYDVKM. Germline trimming cut 6 bases from V and 4 bases from J; bases unmatched to any gene: 12. The length of the CDR3 is 15 residues. The CDR3 DNA sequence: TGTGCCAGCAGCATGACCGGGACTATCCATTACGAGCAGTACTTC. Protein sequence: CASSMTGTIHYEQYF.

This clone was seen a handful of times. This chain connects TRBV5-1 to TRBJ2-1; 9 bases are a match to TRBD1. CDR1 is SGHRS, CDR2 YFSETQ, per germline. V shed 3 bases and J 10 bases; nucleotides not matched to a gene: 5. The CDR3 sequence is 13 residues long. The CDR3 DNA is TGCGCCAGCAGCTCGGGACAGGGCTGGGAGCAGTTCTTC. Translation: CASSSGQGWEQFF.

The chain combines TRBV7-9 with TRBJ2-1; D is possibly TRBD1 (6 bases). Germline V gives CDR1 SEHNR, CDR2 FQNEAQ (reference sequence). There are 12 residues in the CDR3. Deletions cut 4 bases from V and 15 bases from J, with 16 bases between. The CDR3 DNA follows: TGTGCCAGCAGCTCCTACCGGGACAAGCGGTTCTTC. Protein: CASSSYRDKRFF. Combining the CDR3 with reference TRBV7-9 and TRBJ2-1 gives the whole variable domain DTGVSQNPRHKITKRGQNVTFRCDPISEHNRLYWYRQTLGQGPEFLTYFQNEAQLEKSRLLSDRFSAERPKGSFSTLEIQRTEQGDSAMYLCASSSYRDKRFFGPGTRLTVL.

The rearrangement links TRBV5-1 to TRBJ2-3; 9 nucleotides match TRBD2. Trimming at V came to 0 bases and at J to 0 bases, leaving 8 bases not matched to a gene. Germline V gene data show CDR1 as SGHRS and CDR2 as YFSETQ. This CDR3 has 18 residues. CDR3 DNA: TGCGCCAGCAGCTTGGTTAGCGGGAGTTTTACTAGCACAGATACGCAGTATTTT. Protein product: CASSLVSGSFTSTDTQYF.

This clone was observed once. This rearrangement joins TRBV5-1 to TRBJ2-2; D is perhaps TRBD1 (6 bases). CDR1 and CDR2 from the germline V gene are SGHRS and YFSETQ. CDR3 length: 17 residues. Trimming removed 0 bases at V and 8 bases at J, with 20 bases between. The CDR3 protein is CASSLGVRGSPEGELFF. CDR3 bases: TGCGCCAGCAGCTTGGGAGTCAGGGGTTCCCCAGAGGGGGAGCTGTTTTTT.

The chain uses TRBV20-1 and TRBJ2-1; D might be TRBD2 (6 bases). The V and J ends lost 3 bases and 0 bases respectively, with 12 bases between them. The CDR3 is made up of 15 amino acids. CDR1 and CDR2 (germline): DFQATT, SNEGSKA (reference sequence). The CDR3 is CSASGRDISYNEQFF. CDR3 nucleotides: TGCAGTGCTAGTGGGCGGGATATCTCCTACAATGAGCAGTTCTTC.

The chain combines TRBV29-1 with TRBJ2-3; 9 bases are shared with TRBD1. This CDR3 comprises 15 residues. Germline V CDR1 and CDR2: SQVTM, ANQGSEA. The J segment lost 4 bases and the V segment lost 8 bases, leaving 13 bases of the junction unmatched. The CDR3 protein is CSTPTGTGIADTQYF. DNA for the CDR3: TGCAGCACCCCAACCGGGACAGGGATTGCAGATACGCAGTATTTT.

The J gene is TRBJ2-7, the V gene TRBV7-2, with TRBD2 matching over 12 bases. V was pared by 3 bases and J by 4 bases, with 7 bases of the junction left unmatched. The CDR3 totals 16 residues. Germline-derived CDR1 and CDR2 are SGHTA and FQGNSA. The CDR3 bases are TGTGCCAGCAGCTTTACTAGCGGGAGGAACGCGTACGAGCAGTACTTC. This codes for CASSFTSGRNAYEQYF.

The sample holds one count of this clone. The genes are TRBV27 and TRBJ2-1; 7 bases map to TRBD2. The germline V gene has CDR1 MNHEY and CDR2 SMNVEV (reference sequence). This CDR3 has 16 amino acids. After removal of 3 bases from V and 7 bases from J, the junction contained 12 bases not matched to a gene. CDR3 amino acids: CASSFRPGGTVNEQFF. The CDR3, as DNA: TGTGCCAGCAGTTTCCGACCCGGGGGGACTGTAAATGAGCAGTTCTTC.

The DNA for the CDR3 is TGTGCCACCAGCAGAGGCCATAGCGGGAGGCCCACTAGCACAGATACGCAGTATTTT. Translated, it gives CATSRGHSGRPTSTDTQYF. This chain connects TRBV15 to TRBJ2-3; 10 nucleotides align to TRBD2. The V gene end was trimmed by 1 base and the J gene end by 0 bases; junction bases not matched to a gene: 10. This CDR3 has 19 amino acids. The V gene's germline CDR1 is LNHNV and CDR2 YYDKDF (reference sequence).

J is TRBJ2-3 and V is TRBV3-1 (or the pseudogene TRBV3-2), with D tentatively TRBD2 (6 bases). Trimming left V 0 bases short and J 1 base short, with 11 bases between. The CDR3 runs 16 residues. Germline CDR1 is LGHDT and CDR2 is YNNKEL (reference sequence). This chain's CDR3 is CASSQEVGGGTDTQYF. In nucleotides, the CDR3 is TGTGCCAGCAGCCAAGAGGTGGGGGGAGGCACAGATACGCAGTATTTT.

The chain couples TRBV7-9 to TRBJ1-2; D ambiguous. This CDR3 has 13 residues. Germline V gives CDR1 SEHNR, CDR2 FQNEAQ (reference sequence). The V gene lost 1 base and the J gene lost 4 bases, with 7 bases spanning the gap. CDR3 loop: CASSLVQLYGYTF. The CDR3 nucleotides are TGTGCCAGCAGCTTAGTACAGCTCTATGGCTACACCTTC.

The gene calls are TRBV24-1 and TRBJ1-5; D is possibly TRBD1 (6 bases). This CDR3 has 13 residues. In germline, CDR1 is KGHDR, CDR2 SFDVKD. Trimming removed 5 bases from V and 7 bases from J, with 11 bases in between. CDR3 amino acids: CATSGNRDQPQHF. In nucleotides, the CDR3 is TGTGCCACCAGTGGCAACAGGGACCAGCCCCAGCATTTT.

The V and J genes are TRBV7-2 and TRBJ2-7; 11 bases fit TRBD2. The CDR3 runs to 17 residues. Looked up from germline, CDR1 is SGHTA and CDR2 is FQGNSA. V lost 5 bases, J lost 4 bases, and 13 bases stayed unmatched. The DNA for the CDR3 is TGTGCCAGCAGCCCCACGACTAGCGGGGCGGGGGCTTACGAGCAGTACTTC. Translating it yields CASSPTTSGAGAYEQYF.

The chain is built from TRBV28 and TRBJ1-3, with TRBD1 matching over 10 bases. The V segment lost 10 bases and the J segment 7 bases; nucleotides outside the gene matches: 4. The germline gives CDR1 MDHEN, CDR2 SYDVKM. This CDR3 has 12 amino acids. The chain's CDR3 is CAILGQGNTIYF. CDR3 nucleotides: TGTGCCATCCTGGGACAGGGGAACACCATATATTTT.